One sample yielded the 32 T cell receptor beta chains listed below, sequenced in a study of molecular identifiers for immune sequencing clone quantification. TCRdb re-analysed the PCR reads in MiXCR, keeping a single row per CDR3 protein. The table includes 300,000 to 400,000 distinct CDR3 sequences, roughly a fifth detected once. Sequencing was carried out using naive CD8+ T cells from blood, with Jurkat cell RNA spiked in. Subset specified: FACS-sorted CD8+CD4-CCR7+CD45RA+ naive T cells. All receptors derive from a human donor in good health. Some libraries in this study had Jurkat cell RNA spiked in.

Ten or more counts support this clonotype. CDR3 in amino acids: CASGPLPIYNEQFF. The CDR3 nucleotides are TGTGCCAGCGGCCCTTTACCTATATACAATGAGCAGTTCTTC. This chain connects TRBV12-3 or TRBV12-4 to TRBJ2-1; D is unresolved. Trimming pared 8 bases from V and 4 bases from J, leaving 15 bases between. This CDR3 comprises 14 residues.

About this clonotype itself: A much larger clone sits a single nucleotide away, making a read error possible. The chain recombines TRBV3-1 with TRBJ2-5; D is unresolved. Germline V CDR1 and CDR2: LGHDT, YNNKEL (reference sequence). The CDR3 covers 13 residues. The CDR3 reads CASSDDGQETRYF. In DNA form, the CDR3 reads TGTGCCAGCAGCGACGACGGTCAAGAGACCCGGTACTTC.

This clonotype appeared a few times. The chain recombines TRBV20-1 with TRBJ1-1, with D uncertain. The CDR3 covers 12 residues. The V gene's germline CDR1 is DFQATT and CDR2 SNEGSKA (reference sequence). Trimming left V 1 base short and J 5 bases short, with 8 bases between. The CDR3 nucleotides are TGCAGTGCTAGAGCGGGATGGACTGAAGCTTTCTTT. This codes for CSARAGWTEAFF.

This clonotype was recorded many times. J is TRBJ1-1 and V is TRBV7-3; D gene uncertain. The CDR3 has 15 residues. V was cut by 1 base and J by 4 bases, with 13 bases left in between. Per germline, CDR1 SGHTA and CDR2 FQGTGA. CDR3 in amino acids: CASSLNVVGPTEAFF. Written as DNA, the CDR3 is TGTGCCAGCAGCTTAAACGTCGTAGGGCCCACTGAAGCTTTCTTT.

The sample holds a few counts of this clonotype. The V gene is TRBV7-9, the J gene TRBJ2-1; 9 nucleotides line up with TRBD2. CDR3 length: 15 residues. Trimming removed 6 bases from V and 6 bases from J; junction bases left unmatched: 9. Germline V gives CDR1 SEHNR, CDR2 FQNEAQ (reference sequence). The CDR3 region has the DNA TGTGCCAGCAGTCCTAGGGCTAGCGGGATCAATGAGCAGTTCTTC. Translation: CASSPRASGINEQFF.

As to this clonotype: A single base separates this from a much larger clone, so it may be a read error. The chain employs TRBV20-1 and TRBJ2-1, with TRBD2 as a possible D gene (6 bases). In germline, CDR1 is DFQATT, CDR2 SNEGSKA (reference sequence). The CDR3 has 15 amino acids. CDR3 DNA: TGCGGTGCTAGCGTTACTAGTAGTGTTGGGAGTGAGCAGTTCTTC. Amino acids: CGASVTSSVGSEQFF.

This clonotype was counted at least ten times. Here the CDR3 reads CASSLLAGARDGELFF. The CDR3 DNA follows: TGTGCCAGCAGCCTACTAGCGGGGGCCCGAGACGGGGAGCTGTTTTTT. The V gene is TRBV7-6, the J gene TRBJ2-2, with 11 bases identical to TRBD2. Germline values: CDR1 SGHVS, CDR2 FNYEAQ. After removal of 5 bases from V and 7 bases from J, the junction contained 9 bases not matched to a gene. The length of the CDR3 is 16 residues.

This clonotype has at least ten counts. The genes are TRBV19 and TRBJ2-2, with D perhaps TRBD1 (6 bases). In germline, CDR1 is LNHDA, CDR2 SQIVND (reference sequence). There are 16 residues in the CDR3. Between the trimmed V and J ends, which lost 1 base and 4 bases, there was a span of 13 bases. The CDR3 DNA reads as TGTGCCAGTAGTATAGGCGGCAGGGGCGCCACCGGGGAGCTGTTTTTT. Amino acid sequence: CASSIGGRGATGELFF.

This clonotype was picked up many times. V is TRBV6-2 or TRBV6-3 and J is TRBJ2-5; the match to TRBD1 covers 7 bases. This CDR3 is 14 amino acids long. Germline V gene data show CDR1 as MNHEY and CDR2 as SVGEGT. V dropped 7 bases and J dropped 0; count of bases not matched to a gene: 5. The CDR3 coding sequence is TGTGCCAGCATTCCAGGGACAGACCAAGAGACCCAGTACTTC. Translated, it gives CASIPGTDQETQYF.

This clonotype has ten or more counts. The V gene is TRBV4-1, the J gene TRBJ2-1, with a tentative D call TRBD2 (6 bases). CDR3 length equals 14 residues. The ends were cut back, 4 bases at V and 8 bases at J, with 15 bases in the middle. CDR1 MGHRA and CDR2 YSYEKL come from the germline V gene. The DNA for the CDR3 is TGCGCCAGCAGCCTGGACCCGGGAGCATATGAGCAGTTCTTC. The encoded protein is CASSLDPGAYEQFF.

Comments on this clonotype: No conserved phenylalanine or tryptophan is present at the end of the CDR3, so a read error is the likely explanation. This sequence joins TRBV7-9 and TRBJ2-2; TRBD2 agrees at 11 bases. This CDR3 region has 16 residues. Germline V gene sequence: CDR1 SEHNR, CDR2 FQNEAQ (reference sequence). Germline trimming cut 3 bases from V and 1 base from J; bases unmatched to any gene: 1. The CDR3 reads CASSFGLAGNTGELFL. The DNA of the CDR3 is TGTGCCAGCAGCTTTGGACTAGCGGGGAACACCGGGGAGCTGTTTTTA.

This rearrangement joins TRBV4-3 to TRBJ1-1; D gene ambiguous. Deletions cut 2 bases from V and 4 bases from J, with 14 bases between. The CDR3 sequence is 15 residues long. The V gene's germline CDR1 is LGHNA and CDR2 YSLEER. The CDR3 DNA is TGCGCCAGCAGCCAATCTTATGCGTCCTCCACTGAAGCTTTCTTT. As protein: CASSQSYASSTEAFF.

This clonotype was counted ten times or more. CDR3 residues: CSASLPSSYEQYF. In nucleotides, the CDR3 is TGCAGTGCTAGTCTGCCAAGCTCCTACGAGCAGTACTTC. V gene TRBV20-1 combines with J gene TRBJ2-7; D is unresolved. CDR3 length: 13 amino acids. Trimming pared 3 bases from V and 0 bases from J, leaving 9 bases between. Looked up from germline, CDR1 is DFQATT and CDR2 is SNEGSKA (reference sequence).

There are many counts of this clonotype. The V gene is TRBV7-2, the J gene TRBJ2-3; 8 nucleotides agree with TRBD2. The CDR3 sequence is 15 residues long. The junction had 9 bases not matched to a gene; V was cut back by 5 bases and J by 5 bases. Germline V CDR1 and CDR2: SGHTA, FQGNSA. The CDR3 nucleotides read TGTGCCAGCAGCAGGATACTAGCGGCAGGAGATACGCAGTATTTT. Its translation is CASSRILAAGDTQYF.

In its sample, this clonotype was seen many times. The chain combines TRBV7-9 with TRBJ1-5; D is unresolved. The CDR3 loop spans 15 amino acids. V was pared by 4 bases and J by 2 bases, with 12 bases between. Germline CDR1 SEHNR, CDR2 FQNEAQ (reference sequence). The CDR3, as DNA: TGTGCCAGCAGCTCCACAGTGGGCGGCAATCAGCCCCAGCATTTT. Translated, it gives CASSSTVGGNQPQHF.

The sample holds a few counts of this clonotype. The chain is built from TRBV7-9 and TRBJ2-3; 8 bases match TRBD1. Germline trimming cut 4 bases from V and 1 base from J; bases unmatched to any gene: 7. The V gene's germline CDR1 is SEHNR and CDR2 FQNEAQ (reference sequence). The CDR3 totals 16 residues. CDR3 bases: TGTGCCAGCAGCTCTACAGGGGGAAGTGGCACAGATACGCAGTATTTT. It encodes CASSSTGGSGTDTQYF.

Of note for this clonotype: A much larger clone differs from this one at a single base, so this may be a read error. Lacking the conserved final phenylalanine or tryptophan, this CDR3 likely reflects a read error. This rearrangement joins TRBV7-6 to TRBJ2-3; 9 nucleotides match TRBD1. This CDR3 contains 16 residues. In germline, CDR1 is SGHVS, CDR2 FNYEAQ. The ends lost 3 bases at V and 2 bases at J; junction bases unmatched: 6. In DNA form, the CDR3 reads TGTGCCAGCAGCTTGGCGGGACAGGGACTCACAGATACGCAGTATTCT. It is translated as CASSLAGQGLTDTQYS.

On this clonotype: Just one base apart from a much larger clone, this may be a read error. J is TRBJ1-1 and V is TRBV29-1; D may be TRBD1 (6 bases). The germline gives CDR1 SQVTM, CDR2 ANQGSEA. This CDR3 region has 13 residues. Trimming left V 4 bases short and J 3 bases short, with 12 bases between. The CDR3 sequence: CSVVTGLDTEAFF. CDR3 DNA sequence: TGCAGCGTTGTGACAGGATTGGACACTGAAGCTTTCTTT.

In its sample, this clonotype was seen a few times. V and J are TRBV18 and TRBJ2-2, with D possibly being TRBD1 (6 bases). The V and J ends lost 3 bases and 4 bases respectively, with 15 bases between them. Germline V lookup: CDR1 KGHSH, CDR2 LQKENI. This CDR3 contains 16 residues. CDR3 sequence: CASSPTRTAFTGELFF. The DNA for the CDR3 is TGTGCCAGCTCACCGACCCGGACAGCCTTCACCGGGGAGCTGTTTTTT.

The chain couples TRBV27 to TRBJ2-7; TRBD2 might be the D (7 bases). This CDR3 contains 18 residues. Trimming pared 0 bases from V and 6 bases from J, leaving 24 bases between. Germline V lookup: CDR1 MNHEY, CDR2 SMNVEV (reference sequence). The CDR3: CASSLSSQRGMGGREQYF. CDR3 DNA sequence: TGTGCCAGCAGTTTATCATCACAAAGGGGTATGGGGGGGCGCGAGCAGTACTTC.

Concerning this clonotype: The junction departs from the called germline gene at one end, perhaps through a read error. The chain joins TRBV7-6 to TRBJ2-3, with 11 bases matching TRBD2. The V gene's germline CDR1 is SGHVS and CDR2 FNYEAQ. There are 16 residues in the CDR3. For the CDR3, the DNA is TGTGTCAGCAGCCCTGGGACTAGCGGCCTCACAGATACGCAGTATTTT. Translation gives CVSSPGTSGLTDTQYF.

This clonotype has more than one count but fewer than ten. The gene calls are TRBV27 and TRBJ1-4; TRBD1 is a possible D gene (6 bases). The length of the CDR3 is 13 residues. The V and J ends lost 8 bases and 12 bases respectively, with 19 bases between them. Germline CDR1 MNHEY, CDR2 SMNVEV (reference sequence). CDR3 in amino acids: CASRDIMGIELFF. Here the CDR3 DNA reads TGTGCCAGCCGGGACATAATGGGAATTGAACTGTTTTTT.

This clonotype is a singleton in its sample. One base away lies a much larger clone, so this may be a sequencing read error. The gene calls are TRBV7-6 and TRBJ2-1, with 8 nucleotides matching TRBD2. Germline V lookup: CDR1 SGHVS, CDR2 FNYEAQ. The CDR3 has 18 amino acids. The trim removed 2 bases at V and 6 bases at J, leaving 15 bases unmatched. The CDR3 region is CASSLNIIGTSDRNEQFF. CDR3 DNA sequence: TGTGCCAGCAGCTTAAACATAATTGGGACTAGTGACCGCAATGAGCAGTTCTTC.

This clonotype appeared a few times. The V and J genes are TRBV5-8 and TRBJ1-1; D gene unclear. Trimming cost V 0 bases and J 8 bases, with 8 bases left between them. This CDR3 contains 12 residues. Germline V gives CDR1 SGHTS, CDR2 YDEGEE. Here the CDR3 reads CASSLVRAEAFF. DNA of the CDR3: TGTGCCAGCAGCTTGGTAAGGGCCGAAGCTTTCTTT.

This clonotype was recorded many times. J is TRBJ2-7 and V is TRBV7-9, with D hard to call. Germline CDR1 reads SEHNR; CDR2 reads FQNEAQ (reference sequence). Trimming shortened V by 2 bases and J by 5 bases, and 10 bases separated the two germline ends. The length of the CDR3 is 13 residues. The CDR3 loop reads CASSLYPGDEQYF. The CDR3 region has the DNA TGTGCCAGCAGCTTATACCCTGGCGACGAGCAGTACTTC. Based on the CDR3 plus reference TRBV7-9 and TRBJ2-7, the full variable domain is DTGVSQNPRHKITKRGQNVTFRCDPISEHNRLYWYRQTLGQGPEFLTYFQNEAQLEKSRLLSDRFSAERPKGSFSTLEIQRTEQGDSAMYLCASSLYPGDEQYFGPGTRLTVT.

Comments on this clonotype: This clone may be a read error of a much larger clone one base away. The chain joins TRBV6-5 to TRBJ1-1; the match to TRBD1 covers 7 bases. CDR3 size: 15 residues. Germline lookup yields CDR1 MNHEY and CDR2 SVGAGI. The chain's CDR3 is CANSPGQGGITEAFF. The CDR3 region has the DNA TGTGCCAACAGTCCCGGGCAGGGGGGCATCACTGAAGCTTTCTTT.

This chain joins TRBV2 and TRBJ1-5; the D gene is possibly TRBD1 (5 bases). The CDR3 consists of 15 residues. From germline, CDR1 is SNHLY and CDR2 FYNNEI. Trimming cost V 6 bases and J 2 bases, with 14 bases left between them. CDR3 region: CASRRSGIGNQPQHF. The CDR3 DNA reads TGTGCCAGCAGGAGATCAGGGATTGGCAATCAGCCCCAGCATTTT.

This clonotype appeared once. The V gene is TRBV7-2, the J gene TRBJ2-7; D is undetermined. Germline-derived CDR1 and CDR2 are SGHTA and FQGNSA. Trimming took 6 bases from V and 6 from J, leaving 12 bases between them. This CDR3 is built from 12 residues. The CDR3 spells CASRLTGPEQYF. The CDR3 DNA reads TGTGCCAGCAGATTAACCGGCCCCGAGCAGTACTTC.

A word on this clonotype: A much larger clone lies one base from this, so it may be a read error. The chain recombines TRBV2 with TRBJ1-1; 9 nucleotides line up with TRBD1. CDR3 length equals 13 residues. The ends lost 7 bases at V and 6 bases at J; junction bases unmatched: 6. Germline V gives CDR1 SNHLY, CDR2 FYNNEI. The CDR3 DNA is TGTGCCAGCATCGGACAGGGGATGGCTGAAGCTTTCTTT. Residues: CASIGQGMAEAFF.

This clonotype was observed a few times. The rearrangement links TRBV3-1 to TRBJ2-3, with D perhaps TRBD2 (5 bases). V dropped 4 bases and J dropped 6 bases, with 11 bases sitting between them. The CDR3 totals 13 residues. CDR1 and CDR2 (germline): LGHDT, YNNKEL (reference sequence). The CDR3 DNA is TGTGCCAGCAGCCGAATTGGCGGGGATACGCAGTATTTT. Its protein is CASSRIGGDTQYF.

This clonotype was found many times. The CDR3: CASSSINRDRVVDTEAFF. Here the CDR3 DNA reads TGTGCCAGCAGCTCCATCAACCGGGACAGGGTCGTGGACACTGAAGCTTTCTTT. V is TRBV7-9 and J is TRBJ1-1; 9 bases map to TRBD1. Trimming took 4 bases from V and 3 from J; bases not matched to a gene: 15. The CDR3 loop spans 18 amino acids. Germline CDR1 SEHNR, CDR2 FQNEAQ (reference sequence).

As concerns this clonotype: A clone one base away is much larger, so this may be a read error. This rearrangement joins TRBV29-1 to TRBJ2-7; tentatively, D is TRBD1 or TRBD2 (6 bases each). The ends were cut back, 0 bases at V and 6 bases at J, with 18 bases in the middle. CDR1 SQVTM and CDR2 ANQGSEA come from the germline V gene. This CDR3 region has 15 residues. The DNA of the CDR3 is TGCAGCGTTGAAGATCCGGCAGGGGCCGGGGGCGAGCAGTACTTC. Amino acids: CSVEDPAGAGGEQYF.